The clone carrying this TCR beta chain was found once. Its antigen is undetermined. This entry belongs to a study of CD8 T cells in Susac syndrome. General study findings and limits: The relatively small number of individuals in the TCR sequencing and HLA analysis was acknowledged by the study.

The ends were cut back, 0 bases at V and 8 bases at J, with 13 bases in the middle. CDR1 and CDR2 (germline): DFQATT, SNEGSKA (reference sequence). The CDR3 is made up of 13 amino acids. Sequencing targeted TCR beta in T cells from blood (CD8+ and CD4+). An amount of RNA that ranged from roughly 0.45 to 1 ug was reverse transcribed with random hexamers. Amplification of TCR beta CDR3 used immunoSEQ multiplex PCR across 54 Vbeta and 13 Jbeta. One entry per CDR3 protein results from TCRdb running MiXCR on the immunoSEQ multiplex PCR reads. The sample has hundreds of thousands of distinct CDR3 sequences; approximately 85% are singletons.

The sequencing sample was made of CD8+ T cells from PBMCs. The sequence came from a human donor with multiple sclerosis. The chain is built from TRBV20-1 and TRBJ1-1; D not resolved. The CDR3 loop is CSARDLGVGEAFF. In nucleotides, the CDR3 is TGCAGTGCTAGAGATCTGGGAGTTGGGGAAGCTTTCTTT.